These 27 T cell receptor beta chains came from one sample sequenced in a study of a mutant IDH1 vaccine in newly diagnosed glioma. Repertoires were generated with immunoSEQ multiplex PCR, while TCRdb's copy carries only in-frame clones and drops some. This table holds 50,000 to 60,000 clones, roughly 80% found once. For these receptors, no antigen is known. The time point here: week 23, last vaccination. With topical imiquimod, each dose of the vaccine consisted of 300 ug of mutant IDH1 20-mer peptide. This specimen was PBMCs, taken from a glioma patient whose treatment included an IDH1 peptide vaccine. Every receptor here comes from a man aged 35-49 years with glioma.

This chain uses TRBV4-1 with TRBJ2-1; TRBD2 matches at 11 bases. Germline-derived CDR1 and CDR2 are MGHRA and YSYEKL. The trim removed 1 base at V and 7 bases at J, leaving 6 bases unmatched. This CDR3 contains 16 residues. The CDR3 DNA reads TGCGCCAGCAGCCAAGTGGGGACTAGCGGCTTTAATGAGCAGTTCTTC. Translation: CASSQVGTSGFNEQFF.

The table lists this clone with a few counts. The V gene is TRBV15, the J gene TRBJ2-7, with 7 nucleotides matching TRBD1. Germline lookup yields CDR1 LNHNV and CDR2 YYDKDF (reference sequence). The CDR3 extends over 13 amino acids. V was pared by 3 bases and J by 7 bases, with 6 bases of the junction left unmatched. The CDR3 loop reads CATSSIGGEEQYF. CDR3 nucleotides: TGTGCCACCAGCAGTATAGGGGGCGAAGAGCAGTACTTC. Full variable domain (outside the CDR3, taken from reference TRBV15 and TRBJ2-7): DAMVIQNPRYQVTQFGKPVTLSCSQTLNHNVMYWYQQKSSQAPKLLFHYYDKDFNNEADTPDNFQSRRPNTSFCFLDIRSPGLGDTAMYLCATSSIGGEEQYFGPGTRLTVT.

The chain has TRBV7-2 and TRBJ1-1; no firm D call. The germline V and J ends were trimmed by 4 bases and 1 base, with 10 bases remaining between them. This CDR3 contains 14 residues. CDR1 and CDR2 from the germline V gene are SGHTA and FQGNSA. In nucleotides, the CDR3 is TGTGCCAGCAGCTCCCGACGGCCGAACACTGAAGCTTTCTTT. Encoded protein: CASSSRRPNTEAFF.

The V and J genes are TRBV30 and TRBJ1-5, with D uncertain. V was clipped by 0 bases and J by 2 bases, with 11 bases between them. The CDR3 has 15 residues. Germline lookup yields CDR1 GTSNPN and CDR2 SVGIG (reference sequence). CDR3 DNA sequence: TGTGCCTGGAGTGTAGCAGGAGGCGGCAATCAGCCCCAGCATTTT. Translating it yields CAWSVAGGGNQPQHF. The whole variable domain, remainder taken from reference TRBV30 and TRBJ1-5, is SQTIHQWPATLVQPVGSPLSLECTVEGTSNPNLYWYRQAAGRGLQLLFYSVGIGQISSEVPQNLSASRPQDRQFILSSKKLLLSDSGFYLCAWSVAGGGNQPQHFGDGTRLSIL.

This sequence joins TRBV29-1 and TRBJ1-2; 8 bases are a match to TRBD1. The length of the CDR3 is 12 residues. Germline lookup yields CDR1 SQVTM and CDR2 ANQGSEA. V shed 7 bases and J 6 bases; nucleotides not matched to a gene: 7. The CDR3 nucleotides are TGCAGCGCTGCCCAGGGGGCAAATGGCTACACCTTC. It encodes CSAAQGANGYTF.

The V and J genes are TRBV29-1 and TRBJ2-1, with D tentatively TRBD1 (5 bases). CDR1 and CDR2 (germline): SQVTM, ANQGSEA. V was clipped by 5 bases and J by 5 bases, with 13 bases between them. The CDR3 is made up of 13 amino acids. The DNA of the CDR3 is TGCAGCGTTAAGCAGGGATGGAACAATGAGCAGTTCTTC. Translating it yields CSVKQGWNNEQFF.

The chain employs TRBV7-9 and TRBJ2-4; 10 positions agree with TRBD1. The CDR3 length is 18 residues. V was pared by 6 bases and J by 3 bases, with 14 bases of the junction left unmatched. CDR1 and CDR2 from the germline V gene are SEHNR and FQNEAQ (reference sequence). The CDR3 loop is CASSKTGGSGSHKNIQYF. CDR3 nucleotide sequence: TGTGCCAGCAGTAAGACAGGGGGCAGTGGTTCTCACAAAAACATTCAGTACTTC.

The DNA for the CDR3 is TGTGCCAGCTCACCCCCGAGAGGGACAGCCTACACAGATACGCAGTATTTT. Protein product: CASSPPRGTAYTDTQYF. V is TRBV18 and J is TRBJ2-3; 7 nucleotides agree with TRBD1. The V gene end was trimmed by 3 bases and the J gene end by 2 bases; junction bases not matched to a gene: 11. This CDR3 has 17 amino acids. Germline V gene sequence: CDR1 KGHSH, CDR2 LQKENI.

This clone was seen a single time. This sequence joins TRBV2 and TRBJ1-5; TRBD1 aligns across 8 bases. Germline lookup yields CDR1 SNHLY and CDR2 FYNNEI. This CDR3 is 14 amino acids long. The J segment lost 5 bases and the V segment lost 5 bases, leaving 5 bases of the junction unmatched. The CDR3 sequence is CASSLDRADQPQHF. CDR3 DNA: TGTGCCAGCAGTTTGGACAGGGCGGATCAGCCCCAGCATTTT.

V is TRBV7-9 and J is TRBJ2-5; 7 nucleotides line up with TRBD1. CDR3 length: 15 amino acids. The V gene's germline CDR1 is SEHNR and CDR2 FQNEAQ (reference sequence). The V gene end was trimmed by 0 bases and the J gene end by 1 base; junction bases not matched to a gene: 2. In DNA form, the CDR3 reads TGTGCCAGCAGCTTAGCGACAGGGACCCAAGAGACCCAGTACTTC. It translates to CASSLATGTQETQYF.

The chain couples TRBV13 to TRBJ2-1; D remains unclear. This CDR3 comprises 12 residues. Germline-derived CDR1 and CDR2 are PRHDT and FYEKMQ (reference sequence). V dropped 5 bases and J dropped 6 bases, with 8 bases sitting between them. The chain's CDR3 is CASSGLSNEQFF. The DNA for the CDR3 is TGTGCCAGCAGCGGCTTATCCAATGAGCAGTTCTTC.

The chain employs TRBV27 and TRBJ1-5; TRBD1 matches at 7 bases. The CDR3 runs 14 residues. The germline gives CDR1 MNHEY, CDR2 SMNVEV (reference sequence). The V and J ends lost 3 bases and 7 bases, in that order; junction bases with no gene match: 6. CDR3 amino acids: CASSFAQGGQPQHF. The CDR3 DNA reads TGTGCCAGCAGTTTTGCGCAGGGGGGGCAGCCCCAGCATTTT.

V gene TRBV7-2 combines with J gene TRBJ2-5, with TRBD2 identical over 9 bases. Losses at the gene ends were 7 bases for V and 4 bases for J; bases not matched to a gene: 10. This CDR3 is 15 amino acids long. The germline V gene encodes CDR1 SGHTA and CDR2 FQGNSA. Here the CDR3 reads CASTERGGALETQYF. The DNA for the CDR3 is TGTGCCAGCACCGAACGCGGGGGGGCGCTAGAGACCCAGTACTTC.

CDR3 DNA: TGTGCCAGTAGTCCCGGCCAGGGCTATGGCTACACCTTC. As protein: CASSPGQGYGYTF. This chain links TRBV19 with TRBJ1-2; TRBD1 is a possible D gene (5 bases). CDR3 length: 13 amino acids. The V gene lost 5 bases and the J gene lost 4 bases, with 11 bases spanning the gap. Germline-derived CDR1 and CDR2 are LNHDA and SQIVND (reference sequence). The variable domain in full, with the rest retrieved from reference TRBV19 and TRBJ1-2, is DGGITQSPKYLFRKEGQNVTLSCEQNLNHDAMYWYRQDPGQGLRLIYYSQIVNDFQKGDIAEGYSVSREKKESFPLTVTSAQKNPTAFYLCASSPGQGYGYTFGSGTRLTVV.

CDR3 nucleotide sequence: TGTGCCAGCAGTAGCGGTTCCTACGAGCAGTACTTC. Translated: CASSSGSYEQYF. The V call is TRBV6-5, the J call TRBJ2-7, with D possibly TRBD2 on 5 matching bases. Germline V gives CDR1 MNHEY, CDR2 SVGAGI. The CDR3 extends over 12 amino acids. The germline V and J ends were trimmed by 5 bases and 1 base, with 6 bases remaining between them.

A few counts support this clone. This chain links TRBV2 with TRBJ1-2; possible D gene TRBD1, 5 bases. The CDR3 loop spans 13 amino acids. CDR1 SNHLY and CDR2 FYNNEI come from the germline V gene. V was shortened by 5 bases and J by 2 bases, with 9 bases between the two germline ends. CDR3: CASSSGENYGYTF. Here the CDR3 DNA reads TGTGCCAGCAGTTCGGGGGAAAACTATGGCTACACCTTC.

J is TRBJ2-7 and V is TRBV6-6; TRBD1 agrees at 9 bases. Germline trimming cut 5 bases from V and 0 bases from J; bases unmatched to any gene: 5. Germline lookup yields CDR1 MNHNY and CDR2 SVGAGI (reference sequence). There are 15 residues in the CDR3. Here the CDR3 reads CASSNRQGGSYEQYF. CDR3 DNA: TGTGCCAGCAGTAACAGACAGGGGGGCTCCTACGAGCAGTACTTC.

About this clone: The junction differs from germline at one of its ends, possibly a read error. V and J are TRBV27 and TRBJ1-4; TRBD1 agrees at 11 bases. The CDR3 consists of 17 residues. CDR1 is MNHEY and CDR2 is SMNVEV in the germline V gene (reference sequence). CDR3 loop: CASGFWTGGALLEKLFF. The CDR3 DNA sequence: TGTGCCAGCGGTTTCTGGACAGGGGGCGCATTGCTTGAAAAACTGTTTTTT.

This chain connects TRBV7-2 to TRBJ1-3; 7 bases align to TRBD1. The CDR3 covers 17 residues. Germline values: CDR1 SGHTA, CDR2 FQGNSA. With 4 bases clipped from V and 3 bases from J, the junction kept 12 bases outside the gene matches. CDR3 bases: TGTGCCAGCAGCTACACACTGGACAGGCCTCTTGGAAACACCATATATTTT. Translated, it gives CASSYTLDRPLGNTIYF.

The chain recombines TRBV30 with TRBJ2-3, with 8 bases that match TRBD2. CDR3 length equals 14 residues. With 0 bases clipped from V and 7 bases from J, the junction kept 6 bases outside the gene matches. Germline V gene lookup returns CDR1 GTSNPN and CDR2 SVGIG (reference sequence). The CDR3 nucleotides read TGTGCCTGGAGTGTACCGGGGGGGCCGAATACGCAGTATTTT. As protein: CAWSVPGGPNTQYF.

DNA for the CDR3: TGTGCCAGCAGCCCCCACAAGGTACAGGGAAACGAGCAGTACTTC. This sequence encodes CASSPHKVQGNEQYF. The chain uses TRBV7-8 and TRBJ2-7; weak D call: TRBD1 (6 bases). CDR1 is SGHVS, CDR2 FQNEAQ, per germline. The CDR3 contains 15 residues. The ends were cut back, 5 bases at V and 5 bases at J, with 19 bases in the middle.

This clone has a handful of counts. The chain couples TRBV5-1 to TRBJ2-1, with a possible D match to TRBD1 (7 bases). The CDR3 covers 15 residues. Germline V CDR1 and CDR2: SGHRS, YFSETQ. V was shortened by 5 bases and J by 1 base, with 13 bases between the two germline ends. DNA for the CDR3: TGCGCCAGCAGTTCAGGGGGGACGTCCTACAATGAGCAGTTCTTC. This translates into CASSSGGTSYNEQFF.

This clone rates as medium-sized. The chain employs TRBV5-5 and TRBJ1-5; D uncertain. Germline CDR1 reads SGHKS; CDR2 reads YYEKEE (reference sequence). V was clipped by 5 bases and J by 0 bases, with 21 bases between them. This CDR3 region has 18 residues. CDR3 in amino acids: CASSYRPPAQNSNQPQHF. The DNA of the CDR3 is TGTGCCAGCAGTTATCGACCCCCGGCACAGAATAGCAATCAGCCCCAGCATTTT.

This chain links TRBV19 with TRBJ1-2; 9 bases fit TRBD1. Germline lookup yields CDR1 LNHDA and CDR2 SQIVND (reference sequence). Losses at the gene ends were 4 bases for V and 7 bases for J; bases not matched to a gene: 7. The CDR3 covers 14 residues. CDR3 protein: CASSTTGGVGGYTF. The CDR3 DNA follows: TGTGCCAGTAGTACTACAGGGGGCGTTGGTGGCTACACCTTC.

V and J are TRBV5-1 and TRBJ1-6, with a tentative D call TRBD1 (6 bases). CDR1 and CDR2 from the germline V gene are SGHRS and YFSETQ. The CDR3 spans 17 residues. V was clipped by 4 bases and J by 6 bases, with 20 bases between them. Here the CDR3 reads CASSRTSSDRFNSPLHF. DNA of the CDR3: TGCGCCAGCAGCCGTACCTCTTCGGACAGATTTAATTCACCCCTCCACTTT.

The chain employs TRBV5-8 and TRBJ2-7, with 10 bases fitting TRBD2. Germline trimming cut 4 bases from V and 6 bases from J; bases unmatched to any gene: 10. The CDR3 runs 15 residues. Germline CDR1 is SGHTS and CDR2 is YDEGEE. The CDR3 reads CASSTRTGLAFEQYF. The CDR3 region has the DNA TGTGCCAGCAGCACACGCACGGGACTAGCGTTCGAGCAGTACTTC.

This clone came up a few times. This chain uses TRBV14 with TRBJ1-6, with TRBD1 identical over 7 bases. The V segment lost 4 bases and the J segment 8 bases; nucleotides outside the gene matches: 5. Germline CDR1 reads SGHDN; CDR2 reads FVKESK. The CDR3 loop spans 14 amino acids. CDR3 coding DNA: TGTGCCAGCAGCCGGACAGGCCGGGATTCACCCCTCCACTTT. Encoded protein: CASSRTGRDSPLHF.